The 21 T cell receptor beta chains presented below share a single source sample, sequenced in a study of blood T cell repertoires in COVID-19. Sequencing used immunoSEQ multiplex PCR; TCRdb keeps in-frame clones, though not all of them. The sample records about 100,000 clones, around four fifths being singletons. Sequenced material: peripheral blood. Every receptor here comes from an older man with active or convalescent COVID-19.

The chain joins TRBV9 to TRBJ2-7, with D possibly TRBD1 on 5 matching bases. V was pared by 0 bases and J by 0 bases, with 16 bases between. CDR3 length: 17 amino acids. CDR1 is SGDLS, CDR2 YYNGEE, per germline. CDR3 residues: CASSVASVDRTSYEQYF. CDR3 bases: TGTGCCAGCAGCGTAGCCTCCGTCGACAGAACCTCCTACGAGCAGTACTTC.

This chain connects TRBV3-1 (or the pseudogene TRBV3-2) to TRBJ2-1; 12 nucleotides match TRBD1. The CDR3 consists of 16 residues. From germline, CDR1 is LGHDT and CDR2 YNNKEL (reference sequence). The V segment lost 2 bases and the J segment 8 bases; nucleotides outside the gene matches: 7. The CDR3 DNA sequence: TGTGCCAGCAGCCAAACCGGGACAGGGGGCAGGGATGAGCAGTTCTTC. Amino acids: CASSQTGTGGRDEQFF.

A single count supports this clone. The gene calls are TRBV5-1 and TRBJ2-7, with D possibly matching TRBD2 (6 bases). CDR3 size: 14 residues. Between the trimmed V and J ends, which lost 4 bases and 2 bases, there was a span of 13 bases. From germline, CDR1 is SGHRS and CDR2 YFSETQ. CDR3 in DNA: TGCGCCAGCAGCCTGGGACTTGGCGCCTACGAGCAGTACTTC. Its translation is CASSLGLGAYEQYF.

This rearrangement joins TRBV6-6 to TRBJ1-5, with a weak D call TRBD1 (5 bases). Germline V gene data show CDR1 as MNHNY and CDR2 as SVGAGI (reference sequence). The CDR3 sequence is 16 residues long. Trimming shortened V by 0 bases and J by 6 bases, and 15 bases separated the two germline ends. The CDR3 sequence: CASSYSMRREGQPQHF. The CDR3 DNA reads as TGTGCCAGCAGTTACTCGATGCGCAGGGAGGGTCAGCCCCAGCATTTT.

The J gene is TRBJ2-1, the V gene TRBV7-9, with 14 positions matching TRBD2. This CDR3 spans 17 amino acids. The junction had 7 bases not matched to a gene; V was cut back by 5 bases and J by 4 bases. CDR1 is SEHNR, CDR2 FQNEAQ, per germline (reference sequence). The CDR3 coding sequence is TGTGCCAGCAGCGGGCGACTAGCGGGGGGGATATACAATGAGCAGTTCTTC. Translation: CASSGRLAGGIYNEQFF.

This clone showed up just once. The V gene is TRBV6-1, the J gene TRBJ1-6; no clear D. Per germline, CDR1 MNHNS and CDR2 SASEGT. V lost 0 bases, J lost 10 bases, and 19 bases lay in between. The CDR3 covers 17 residues. CDR3 protein: CASSEATGSQVGSPLHF. Here the CDR3 DNA reads TGTGCCAGCAGTGAAGCGACGGGGAGTCAGGTGGGCTCACCCCTCCACTTT.

The rearrangement links TRBV4-3 to TRBJ2-2; perhaps TRBD2 as D (5 bases). The V end lost 0 bases, the J end lost 5 bases, and 13 bases lay between the germline ends. Germline V CDR1 and CDR2: LGHNA, YSLEER. The CDR3 length is 16 residues. The CDR3 DNA reads TGCGCCAGCAGCCAAGATCATCATCGGGGTACCGGGGAGCTGTTTTTT. It yields the protein CASSQDHHRGTGELFF.

The chain carries TRBV20-1 and TRBJ1-2, with 10 bases matching TRBD1. The CDR3 loop spans 15 amino acids. Germline lookup yields CDR1 DFQATT and CDR2 SNEGSKA (reference sequence). Unmatched junction bases numbered 10, after V lost 3 bases and J lost 6 bases. The CDR3 DNA reads as TGCAGTGCTAGTATTCCGGGACAGGGGAACCATGGCTACACCTTC. Its protein product is CSASIPGQGNHGYTF.

This chain connects TRBV28 to TRBJ2-7; tentatively, D is TRBD2 (6 bases). V was clipped by 1 base and J by 2 bases, with 9 bases between them. This CDR3 is 14 amino acids long. Germline V gene data show CDR1 as MDHEN and CDR2 as SYDVKM. The CDR3 is CASSLYAGTYEQYF. The CDR3 DNA reads TGTGCCAGCAGTTTATACGCGGGGACCTACGAGCAGTACTTC.

J is TRBJ1-6 and V is TRBV14, with D tentatively TRBD1 (6 bases). Trimming removed 0 bases from V and 7 bases from J, with 25 bases in between. Germline V gene data show CDR1 as SGHDN and CDR2 as FVKESK. This CDR3 has 20 amino acids. The CDR3 loop is CASSQDLLPGHQGENSPLHF. The CDR3 DNA reads as TGTGCCAGCAGCCAAGACCTTCTCCCGGGACATCAAGGCGAAAATTCACCCCTCCACTTT.

A word on this clone: The same CDR3 can be traced to other DNA sequences in this sample. The chain is built from TRBV19 and TRBJ2-7; D remains unclear. The length of the CDR3 is 12 residues. V shed 4 bases and J shed 4 bases, with 8 bases lying between them. CDR1 is LNHDA and CDR2 is SQIVND in the germline V gene (reference sequence). The CDR3 is CASSRGSYEQYF. In DNA form, the CDR3 reads TGTGCCAGTAGTAGAGGATCATACGAGCAGTACTTC.

The CDR3 sequence is CASSLLQTDQYGYTF. As DNA, the CDR3 is TGTGCCAGCAGTCTGCTACAGACAGACCAATATGGCTACACCTTC. The chain recombines TRBV2 with TRBJ1-2; possible D gene TRBD1, 5 bases. This CDR3 region has 15 residues. The V end was cut by 5 bases, the J end by 5 bases, with 18 bases between. CDR1 is SNHLY, CDR2 FYNNEI, per germline.

The chain has TRBV24-1 and TRBJ2-7; 9 bases are a match to TRBD1. After removal of 10 bases from V and 6 bases from J, the junction contained 9 bases not matched to a gene. Germline CDR1 and CDR2: KGHDR and SFDVKD. The length of the CDR3 is 13 residues. The CDR3 DNA reads TGTGCCACTTCTTCGGGACAGGGAGCCGAGCAGTACTTC. Translated, it gives CATSSGQGAEQYF.

This clone showed up just a few times. The chain carries TRBV2 and TRBJ1-2; D is uncertain. Trimming took off 4 bases at V and 4 bases at J, with 10 bases between the two ends. The CDR3 covers 13 residues. Germline values: CDR1 SNHLY, CDR2 FYNNEI. The chain's CDR3 is CASSAEISYGYTF. Written as DNA, the CDR3 is TGTGCCAGCAGTGCGGAGATCTCCTATGGCTACACCTTC.

The chain recombines TRBV24-1 with TRBJ2-1, with a weak D call TRBD2 (5 bases). The length of the CDR3 is 12 residues. The germline CDR1 and CDR2 sequences are KGHDR and SFDVKD. The V end lost 9 bases, the J end lost 5 bases, and 10 bases lay between the germline ends. The CDR3 sequence: CATGRGHNEQFF. As DNA, the CDR3 is TGTGCCACCGGTCGGGGTCACAATGAGCAGTTCTTC.

This chain uses TRBV9 with TRBJ2-7; a possible D gene is TRBD1 (6 bases). Looked up from germline, CDR1 is SGDLS and CDR2 is YYNGEE. With 2 bases removed from V and 5 bases from J, the gap between germline ends came to 17 bases. The CDR3 has 15 amino acids. The CDR3 protein is CASSVDTGTWNEQYF. CDR3 in DNA: TGTGCCAGCAGCGTGGATACAGGGACATGGAACGAGCAGTACTTC.

The chain couples TRBV4-2 to TRBJ2-1; D perhaps matches TRBD2 (6 bases). V lost 8 bases and J lost 5, with 19 bases in between. The CDR3 consists of 15 residues. Germline V lookup: CDR1 LGHNA, CDR2 YNFKEQ. The CDR3 DNA is TGTGCCAGCGCGAGAGCGGGTCAGAACGACAATGAGCAGTTCTTC. As protein: CASARAGQNDNEQFF.

The rearrangement joins TRBV27 to TRBJ1-1; tentative D call: TRBD1 (6 bases). CDR1 is MNHEY, CDR2 SMNVEV, per germline (reference sequence). The CDR3 loop spans 16 amino acids. The ends were cut back, 2 bases at V and 2 bases at J, with 15 bases in the middle. CDR3 sequence: CASSLKGESLNTEAFF. The CDR3 bases are TGTGCCAGCAGTTTAAAGGGGGAGTCTCTAAACACTGAAGCTTTCTTT.

The CDR3: CASSITGFGELFF. DNA for the CDR3: TGTGCCAGCAGTATCACAGGGTTCGGGGAGCTGTTTTTT. The J gene is TRBJ2-2, the V gene TRBV12-3 or TRBV12-4; maybe TRBD1 (6 bases). This CDR3 region has 13 residues. The V end lost 5 bases, the J end lost 7 bases, and 11 bases lay between the germline ends.

The J gene is TRBJ2-7, the V gene TRBV25-1; TRBD1 might be the D (5 bases). Trimming left V 3 bases short and J 4 bases short, with 10 bases between. Germline loops: CDR1 MGHDK, CDR2 SYGVNS. The CDR3 extends over 13 amino acids. The CDR3 DNA reads as TGTGCCAGCAGTGACAGGGTCGGGTACGAGCAGTACTTC. This encodes CASSDRVGYEQYF.

The rearrangement joins TRBV11-2 to TRBJ2-5, with a possible D match to TRBD2 (5 bases). The germline gives CDR1 SGHAT, CDR2 FQNNGV. The CDR3 covers 15 residues. Trimming stripped 0 bases from V and 4 bases from J, with 12 bases between. CDR3 amino acids: CASSLDRQRRETQYF. In DNA, the CDR3 is TGTGCCAGCAGCTTAGACAGGCAGCGGCGAGAGACCCAGTACTTC.